The 8 T cell receptor beta chains below all came from one sample that was sequenced in a study of blood T cell repertoires in COVID-19. TCRdb's table, derived via immunoSEQ multiplex PCR, lists solely in-frame clones and lacks some. Here the sample spans roughly 86,000 clones, about 85% being singletons. Sequencing was done on a sample of peripheral blood. These receptor sequences come from a woman older than 75 with COVID-19, enrolled during active disease.

By frequency in the sample, this clone is medium-sized (0.01 to 0.1%). This chain uses TRBV7-9 with TRBJ2-1; possible D gene TRBD2, 7 bases. Trimming cost V 6 bases and J 4 bases, with 16 bases left between them. This CDR3 is 15 amino acids long. Germline loops: CDR1 SEHNR, CDR2 FQNEAQ (reference sequence). In nucleotides, the CDR3 is TGTGCCAGCAGGAGTCAACAGGGAGGGTACAATGAGCAGTTCTTC. Encoded protein: CASRSQQGGYNEQFF.

The chain joins TRBV21-1 to TRBJ1-1; the table calls TRBD1, which could not be checked here. TRBV21-1 is a known pseudogene. This CDR3 contains 15 residues. The CDR3 DNA reads TGTGCCAGCGCAGCGAGGAATACAGGGAACACTGAAGCTTTCTTT. Its translation is CASAARNTGNTEAFF.

The V gene is TRBV4-1, the J gene TRBJ1-5; TRBD1 matches at 8 bases. The CDR3 runs 16 residues. V was clipped by 3 bases and J by 3 bases; unmatched bases: 7. CDR1 and CDR2 from the germline V gene are MGHRA and YSYEKL. CDR3 residues: CASSHQGTGYNQPQHF. CDR3 DNA: TGCGCCAGCAGCCATCAAGGGACAGGTTACAATCAGCCCCAGCATTTT.

This clone has more than one count but fewer than ten. The V call is TRBV20-1, the J call TRBJ1-1; D is undetermined. The length of the CDR3 is 11 residues. CDR1 is DFQATT, CDR2 SNEGSKA, per germline (reference sequence). V was trimmed by 0 bases and J by 10 bases, leaving 9 bases between them. The CDR3 protein is CSARDKAGAFF. CDR3 in DNA: TGCAGTGCTAGAGATAAGGCGGGAGCTTTCTTT.

The V call is TRBV23-1, the J call TRBJ1-4; D perhaps matches TRBD1 (6 bases). Being an ORF, TRBV23-1 has a function that is uncertain. V shed 6 bases and J shed 7 bases, with 21 bases lying between them. The CDR3 extends over 16 amino acids. CDR3 sequence: CASSHLGGRLSEKLFF. For the CDR3, the DNA is TGCGCCAGCAGCCACTTGGGGGGGCGATTGAGTGAAAAACTGTTTTTT.

This clone was picked up one time. The V and J genes are TRBV7-3 and TRBJ2-1; 12 nucleotides line up with TRBD2. The CDR3 extends over 15 amino acids. CDR1 is SGHTA and CDR2 is FQGTGA in the germline V gene. Trimming cost V 3 bases and J 15 bases; bases outside gene matches: 12. For the CDR3, the DNA is TGTGCCAGCAGCTTGGACCCTAGCGGGGGGGCGTATCGGTTCTTC. This codes for CASSLDPSGGAYRFF. Combining the CDR3 with reference TRBV7-3 and TRBJ2-1 gives the whole variable domain GAGVSQTPSNKVTEKGKYVELRCDPISGHTALYWYRQSLGQGPEFLIYFQGTGAADDSGLPNDRFFAVRPEGSVSTLKIQRTERGDSAVYLCASSLDPSGGAYRFFGPGTRLTVL.

The chain has TRBV7-3 and TRBJ2-5; the D gene is possibly TRBD2 (5 bases). Deletions cut 0 bases from V and 1 base from J, with 15 bases between. Germline V lookup: CDR1 SGHTA, CDR2 FQGTGA. The CDR3 consists of 17 residues. The CDR3 sequence is CASSLTASHPSQETQYF. The CDR3 nucleotides read TGTGCCAGCAGCTTAACAGCTAGCCATCCCTCCCAAGAGACCCAGTACTTC.

V is TRBV28 and J is TRBJ2-7; D is possibly TRBD2 (5 bases). The germline V gene has CDR1 MDHEN and CDR2 SYDVKM. The CDR3 totals 15 residues. Trimming left V 3 bases short and J 0 bases short, with 12 bases between. The CDR3 region is CASSFLSGDSYEQYF. The CDR3 nucleotides are TGTGCCAGCAGTTTTTTAAGCGGAGACTCCTACGAGCAGTACTTC.